This T cell receptor (beta chain) was captured in a study of blood T cell repertoires in COVID-19. Across the whole study: From the United States, Italy and Spain came samples of acute and convalescent COVID-19. PBMCs, B-cell-depleted T cells, or T cells were the source of the cDNA or gDNA that made up the material.

Seattle patient enrollment occurred during active infection, with longitudinal follow-up thereafter. Original analysis: For nucleated cells, counts were estimated from reference gene primer amplification. Repertoires were generated with immunoSEQ multiplex PCR, while TCRdb's copy carries only in-frame clones and drops some. For V, J and clone size, that table is used; D and trimming come from the DNA. The sample contains roughly 330,000 clones, around 90% of which appear only once. Germline V gene sequence: CDR1 SGHRS, CDR2 YFSETQ. The J segment lost 4 bases and the V segment lost 2 bases, leaving 5 bases of the junction unmatched. CDR3 length: 15 residues.

This sequence originates from a man between 25 and 39 years old with COVID-19, enrolled during active disease. This chain joins TRBV5-1 and TRBJ2-3; 9 nucleotides agree with TRBD2. Source material: peripheral blood. The CDR3 protein is CASSFLAGGPDTQYF. CDR3 bases: TGCGCCAGCAGCTTTCTTGCGGGGGGGCCAGATACGCAGTATTTT.